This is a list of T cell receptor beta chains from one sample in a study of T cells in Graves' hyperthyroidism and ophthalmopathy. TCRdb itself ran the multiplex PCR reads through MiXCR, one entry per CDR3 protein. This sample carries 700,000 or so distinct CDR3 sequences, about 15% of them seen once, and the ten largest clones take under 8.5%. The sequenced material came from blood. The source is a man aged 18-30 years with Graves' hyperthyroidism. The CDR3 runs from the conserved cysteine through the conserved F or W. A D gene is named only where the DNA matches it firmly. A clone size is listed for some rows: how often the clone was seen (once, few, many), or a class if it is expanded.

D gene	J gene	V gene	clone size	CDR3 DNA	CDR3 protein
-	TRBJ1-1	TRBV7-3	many	TGTGCCAGCTCACGGGACTCCTACACTGAAGCTTTCTTT	CASSRDSYTEAFF
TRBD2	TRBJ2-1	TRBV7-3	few	TGTGCCAGCAGCCGGGACTACCCCTACAATGAGCAGTTCTTC	CASSRDYPYNEQFF
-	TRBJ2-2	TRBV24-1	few	TGTGCCACCAGTGATTTGTACTGGGGGGCCGGGAGCACCGGGGAGCTGTTTTTT	CATSDLYWGAGSTGELFF
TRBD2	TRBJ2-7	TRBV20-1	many	TGCAGTGCTAGTCAGCGGGACCCCTACGAGCAGTACTTC	CSASQRDPYEQYF
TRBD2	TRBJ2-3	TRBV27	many	TGTGCCAGCAGTTTACTAGCGGGCTCCACAGATACGCAGTATTTT	CASSLLAGSTDTQYF
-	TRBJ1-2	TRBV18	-	TGTGCCAGCTCCCGCCTCTCAGGAGGCGATGGCTACACCTTC	CASSRLSGGDGYTF
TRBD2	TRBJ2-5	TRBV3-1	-	TGTGCCAGCAGCCAAGGACTAGCGGGAGTACTCCAGGAGACCCAGTACTTC	CASSQGLAGVLQETQYF
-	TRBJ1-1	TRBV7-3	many	TGTGCCAGCAGCGCGGACAAGAACACTGAAGCTTTCTTT	CASSADKNTEAFF
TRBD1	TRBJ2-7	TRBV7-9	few	TGTGCCAGCAGAGGGACAGGGTTGTCCTACGAGCAGTACTTC	CASRGTGLSYEQYF
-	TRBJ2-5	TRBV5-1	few	TGCGCCAGCAGCGATAGACAAGCTTTCCCCCAGTACTTC	CASSDRQAFPQYF
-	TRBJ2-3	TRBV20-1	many	TGCAGTGCTAGTGTTGGGTCTGTGGATACGCAGTATTTT	CSASVGSVDTQYF
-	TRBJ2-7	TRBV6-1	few	TGTGCCAGCTCCGTGCAGGGTTCCGACGAGCAGTACTTC	CASSVQGSDEQYF
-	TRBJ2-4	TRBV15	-	TGTGCCACCAGCGTCGCCGGGACACTGGTTCGAAGCAAAAACATTCAGTACTTC	CATSVAGTLVRSKNIQYF
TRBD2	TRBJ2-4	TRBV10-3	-	TGTGCCATCAGTCCAGCGGGAGCTGGAAACATTCAGTACTTC	CAISPAGAGNIQYF
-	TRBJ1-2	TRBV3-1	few	TGTGCCAGCAGCCAAGAACGTCCAGGGAACTATGGCTACACCTTC	CASSQERPGNYGYTF
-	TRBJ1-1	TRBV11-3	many	TGTGCCAGCAGCTTAATCCGGTCGAACACTGAAGCTTTCTTT	CASSLIRSNTEAFF
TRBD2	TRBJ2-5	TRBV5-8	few	TGTGCCAGCAGCCCGCCCGGACTAGCGGGAGGACAAGAGACCCAGTACTTC	CASSPPGLAGGQETQYF
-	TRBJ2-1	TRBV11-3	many	TGTGCCAGCAGGAAAGAGGCTATAAGCTCCTACAATGAGCAGTTCTTC	CASRKEAISSYNEQFF